The 22 T cell receptor beta chains listed next were all sequenced from one sample in a study of blood T cell repertoires in COVID-19. Sequenced by immunoSEQ multiplex PCR; TCRdb stores in-frame clones only, minus some. Seen here are around 430,000 clones, 70% to 90% observed once, and the top ten hold over 9.5%. Sequencing used peripheral blood. These receptors came from a woman between 50 and 59 years old with COVID-19, enrolled during active disease.

The chain joins TRBV10-1 to TRBJ2-2; D is ambiguous. Deletions cut 0 bases from V and 7 bases from J, with 9 bases between. Germline CDR1 reads WNHNN; CDR2 reads SYGVQD (reference sequence). The CDR3 spans 14 residues. The CDR3: CASSESRYLGELFF. The CDR3, as DNA: TGCGCCAGCAGTGAGTCGCGTTACCTCGGGGAGCTGTTTTTT.

This clone has a handful of counts. The chain is built from TRBV10-3 and TRBJ1-1; no definite D call. In germline, CDR1 is ENHRY, CDR2 SYGVKD. The CDR3 is made up of 12 amino acids. Trimming left V 2 bases short and J 3 bases short, with 4 bases between. This CDR3 reads CAISEPYTEAFF. CDR3 in DNA: TGTGCCATCAGTGAGCCGTACACTGAAGCTTTCTTT.

V and J are TRBV5-1 and TRBJ2-1; 8 positions agree with TRBD2. Germline V CDR1 and CDR2: SGHRS, YFSETQ. The CDR3 runs to 15 residues. Unmatched junction bases numbered 10, after V lost 4 bases and J lost 7 bases. CDR3: CASSPLAGGGNEQFF. CDR3 DNA: TGCGCCAGCAGCCCGTTAGCGGGCGGGGGGAATGAGCAGTTCTTC.

The rearrangement uses TRBV18 and TRBJ2-7, with D possibly matching TRBD2 (6 bases). CDR1 is KGHSH and CDR2 is LQKENI in the germline V gene. V was clipped by 4 bases and J by 2 bases, with 12 bases between them. There are 14 residues in the CDR3. CDR3 sequence: CASSRGGTTYEQYF. CDR3 DNA: TGTGCCAGCTCACGTGGCGGGACCACCTACGAGCAGTACTTC.

CDR3 nucleotides: TGTGCTAGTGCTACCCGGGTAGGGAACACTGAAGCTTTCTTT. This sequence encodes CASATRVGNTEAFF. The chain recombines TRBV12-5 with TRBJ1-1; D unclear. Trimming took off 7 bases at V and 1 base at J, with 13 bases between the two ends. CDR3 length equals 14 residues. CDR1 is LGHNT, CDR2 FRNRAP, per germline.

The chain is built from TRBV20-1 and TRBJ1-5, with D perhaps matching TRBD1 (6 bases). The CDR3 has 15 residues. V dropped 3 bases and J dropped 0 bases, with 12 bases sitting between them. Germline values: CDR1 DFQATT, CDR2 SNEGSKA (reference sequence). CDR3 in DNA: TGCAGTGCTAGTACGGACAGCCATAGCAATCAGCCCCAGCATTTT. This translates into CSASTDSHSNQPQHF.

This clone was counted once. V usage is TRBV9 and J usage is TRBJ1-2; 8 bases are shared with TRBD1. The length of the CDR3 is 15 residues. Unmatched junction bases numbered 3, after V lost 0 bases and J lost 2 bases. Germline-derived CDR1 and CDR2 are SGDLS and YYNGEE. The CDR3 protein is CASSVGSGGNYGYTF. The DNA of the CDR3 is TGTGCCAGCAGCGTAGGGTCAGGGGGCAACTATGGCTACACCTTC.

This clone was detected only once. The CDR3 bases are TGTGCCAGCAGCTTGGATTCGTGGGACAGGGTTGGCTACACCTTC. Protein sequence: CASSLDSWDRVGYTF. The chain joins TRBV5-5 to TRBJ1-2; 9 bases fit TRBD1. Trimming removed 0 bases from V and 7 bases from J; junction bases left unmatched: 7. The germline V gene encodes CDR1 SGHKS and CDR2 YYEKEE (reference sequence). The CDR3 length is 15 residues.

The chain uses TRBV27 and TRBJ1-1; TRBD1 aligns across 9 bases. The V and J ends lost 1 base and 4 bases, in that order; junction bases with no gene match: 4. In germline, CDR1 is MNHEY, CDR2 SMNVEV (reference sequence). This CDR3 comprises 15 residues. The CDR3 DNA sequence: TGTGCCAGCAGTTTATGGGACAGGGCGGGCACTGAAGCTTTCTTT. Its protein product is CASSLWDRAGTEAFF.

The rearrangement links TRBV13 to TRBJ2-2; no firm D call. V lost 5 bases and J 2 bases, leaving 12 bases between the germline ends. This CDR3 is built from 15 residues. CDR1 and CDR2 from the germline V gene are PRHDT and FYEKMQ (reference sequence). The CDR3 region has the DNA TGTGCCAGCAGCCCCCCCCTCAGAAACACCGGGGAGCTGTTTTTT. It yields the protein CASSPPLRNTGELFF. The whole variable domain, filled in from reference TRBV13 and TRBJ2-2, reads AAGVIQSPRHLIKEKRETATLKCYPIPRHDTVYWYQQGPGQDPQFLISFYEKMQSDKGSIPDRFSAQQFSDYHSELNMSSLELGDSALYFCASSPPLRNTGELFFGEGSRLTVL.

The J gene is TRBJ1-2, the V gene TRBV5-1, with 7 bases identical to TRBD1. The CDR3 is 13 amino acids. The germline V gene encodes CDR1 SGHRS and CDR2 YFSETQ. V lost 3 bases, J lost 4 bases, and 3 bases stayed unmatched. CDR3 sequence: CASSSGQPYGYTF. CDR3 bases: TGCGCCAGCAGCTCGGGACAGCCCTATGGCTACACCTTC.

The chain employs TRBV6-6 and TRBJ2-7; perhaps TRBD2 as D (6 bases). Between the trimmed V and J ends, which lost 2 bases and 3 bases, there was a span of 14 bases. The germline gives CDR1 MNHNY, CDR2 SVGAGI (reference sequence). This CDR3 has 15 residues. CDR3 in DNA: TGTGCCAGCAGTTACCTGGGACTTAGGAACTACGAGCAGTACTTC. Amino acids: CASSYLGLRNYEQYF.

CDR3 nucleotides: TGTGCCAGTACGAAGTTCGAGGGAGTGGAGAAGTACGGCTACACCTTC. This gives the protein CASTKFEGVEKYGYTF. The J gene is TRBJ1-2, the V gene TRBV19; D remains unclear. Germline lookup yields CDR1 LNHDA and CDR2 SQIVND (reference sequence). The CDR3 runs 16 residues. Trimming cost V 7 bases and J 8 bases, with 26 bases left between them.

This clone was counted once. J is TRBJ1-2 and V is TRBV12-5; possible D gene TRBD1, 6 bases. This CDR3 region has 14 residues. Trimming stripped 1 base from V and 4 bases from J, with 10 bases between. Germline-derived CDR1 and CDR2 are LGHNT and FRNRAP. CDR3 DNA sequence: TGTGCTAGTGGTTTGGCGACAGGAGTCTATGGCTACACCTTC. As protein: CASGLATGVYGYTF.

CDR3 DNA: TGTGCCAGCAGCCGAAGGGGGACAGATGGCTACACCTTC. Translating it yields CASSRRGTDGYTF. This chain connects TRBV3-1 (or the pseudogene TRBV3-2) to TRBJ1-2; 7 bases line up with TRBD1. V lost 4 bases and J lost 6; bases outside the gene matches: 5. Germline V gene data show CDR1 as LGHDT and CDR2 as YNNKEL (reference sequence). The CDR3 runs 13 residues.

This clone showed up just a few times. The genes are TRBV7-9 and TRBJ1-1; 11 nucleotides agree with TRBD1. The J segment lost 3 bases and the V segment lost 7 bases, leaving 10 bases of the junction unmatched. The CDR3 runs 16 residues. Germline V gives CDR1 SEHNR, CDR2 FQNEAQ (reference sequence). The CDR3 DNA sequence: TGTGCCAGCACCCTGGACAGGGGGCGAGGTGACACTGAAGCTTTCTTT. This encodes CASTLDRGRGDTEAFF. Based on the CDR3 plus reference TRBV7-9 and TRBJ1-1, the full variable domain is DTGVSQNPRHKITKRGQNVTFRCDPISEHNRLYWYRQTLGQGPEFLTYFQNEAQLEKSRLLSDRFSAERPKGSFSTLEIQRTEQGDSAMYLCASTLDRGRGDTEAFFGQGTRLTVV.

V and J are TRBV6-5 and TRBJ1-5, with D perhaps TRBD1 (6 bases). This CDR3 has 14 residues. CDR1 MNHEY and CDR2 SVGAGI come from the germline V gene. The germline V and J ends were trimmed by 11 bases and 5 bases, with 19 bases remaining between them. DNA for the CDR3: TGTGCCGCTACTGGGGGCAGGGATGATCAGCCCCAGCATTTT. This translates into CAATGGRDDQPQHF.

The chain couples TRBV2 to TRBJ1-2, with D maybe TRBD1 (6 bases). CDR1 and CDR2 (germline): SNHLY, FYNNEI. This CDR3 is built from 13 residues. V lost 2 bases and J lost 5, with 9 bases in between. The CDR3, as DNA: TGTGCCAGCAGTGAATCTAGGGGGTATGGCTACACCTTC. Translating it yields CASSESRGYGYTF.

This chain links TRBV5-1 with TRBJ2-1; a possible D gene is TRBD1 (5 bases). CDR1 and CDR2 from the germline V gene are SGHRS and YFSETQ. The CDR3 length is 14 residues. V was cut by 1 base and J by 7 bases, with 12 bases left in between. Here the CDR3 DNA reads TGCGCCAGCAGCTTGCTCAGGGATGGTAATGAGCAGTTCTTC. Protein: CASSLLRDGNEQFF. The whole variable domain, remainder taken from reference TRBV5-1 and TRBJ2-1, is KAGVTQTPRYLIKTRGQQVTLSCSPISGHRSVSWYQQTPGQGLQFLFEYFSETQRNKGNFPGRFSGRQFSNSRSEMNVSTLELGDSALYLCASSLLRDGNEQFFGPGTRLTVL.

V usage is TRBV3-1 (or the pseudogene TRBV3-2) and J usage is TRBJ1-2, with D possibly matching TRBD1 (5 bases). The CDR3 is 16 residues long. In germline, CDR1 is LGHDT, CDR2 YNNKEL (reference sequence). V was pared by 4 bases and J by 4 bases, with 19 bases between. In DNA, the CDR3 is TGTGCCAGCAGCCCAAGGGCGGGGGGAAGTGGCTATGGCTACACCTTC. This encodes CASSPRAGGSGYGYTF.

V and J are TRBV28 and TRBJ1-1; TRBD1 agrees at 9 bases. Per germline, CDR1 MDHEN and CDR2 SYDVKM. Trimming took 2 bases from V and 5 from J; bases not matched to a gene: 6. This CDR3 is 15 amino acids long. CDR3 DNA sequence: TGTGCCAGCAGTTTAGGGACAGGGAGTCGAACTGAAGCTTTCTTT. Translated, it gives CASSLGTGSRTEAFF. Drawing the rest from reference TRBV28 and TRBJ1-1, the complete variable domain is DVKVTQSSRYLVKRTGEKVFLECVQDMDHENMFWYRQDPGLGLRLIYFSYDVKMKEKGDIPEGYSVSREKKERFSLILESASTNQTSMYLCASSLGTGSRTEAFFGQGTRLTVV.

V and J are TRBV14 and TRBJ1-1; no definite D call. The V gene's germline CDR1 is SGHDN and CDR2 FVKESK. CDR3 length: 15 amino acids. V lost 0 bases, J lost 0 bases, and 8 bases lay in between. Here the CDR3 DNA reads TGTGCCAGCAGCCAAGAAACAGCTATGAACACTGAAGCTTTCTTT. Encoded protein: CASSQETAMNTEAFF.